The text below deals with one T cell receptor beta chain. Its antigen is still unknown. Germline CDR1 and CDR2: SGHRS and YFSETQ. The length of the CDR3 is 16 residues. V dropped 0 bases and J dropped 2 bases, with 12 bases sitting between them. The data were obtained in a study of T cells in localized non-small cell lung cancer. The protocol was immunoSEQ multiplex PCR, while the TCRdb copy is restricted to in-frame clones and leaves out a portion. The table lists roughly 16,000 clones, around 83% of them singletons, with 23% in the top ten. Study-level points and caveats: Adjacent lung held a median 57 of the top 100 tumor clones.

The sample here was peripheral blood, taken before any cancer treatment. This clonotype was obtained from a male donor aged 60 or older with stage I lung adenocarcinoma. This chain connects TRBV5-1 to TRBJ2-1; perhaps TRBD1 as D (6 bases). The CDR3: CASSLGDTAAYNEQFF. CDR3 DNA: TGCGCCAGCAGCTTGGGGGACACGGCGGCCTACAATGAGCAGTTCTTC.